A single sample gave rise to the 31 T cell receptor beta chains below, sequenced in a study of T-cell memory formation after mild COVID-19. TCRdb re-derived calls from the 5' RACE reads in MiXCR, one entry per CDR3 protein. The table has about 160,000 distinct CDR3 sequences, roughly 30% seen once. What was sequenced was PBMCs or a T cell subset sorted from them (not recorded which). The receptors shown here come from an adult woman who had mild COVID-19 (a few samples of this study predate the infection). Cell type and time point are not known.

This clonotype has only a few counts. J is TRBJ2-2 and V is TRBV29-1; no definite D call. The V gene lost 2 bases and the J gene lost 0 bases, with 4 bases spanning the gap. This CDR3 is 13 amino acids long. Germline V gives CDR1 SQVTM, CDR2 ANQGSEA. The CDR3 reads CSVENANTGELFF. The CDR3, as DNA: TGCAGCGTTGAAAACGCGAACACCGGGGAGCTGTTTTTT.

The chain has TRBV7-6 and TRBJ1-1, with D possibly being TRBD1 (6 bases). The V gene's germline CDR1 is SGHVS and CDR2 FNYEAQ. CDR3 size: 13 residues. Trimming shortened V by 5 bases and J by 2 bases, and 9 bases separated the two germline ends. The chain's CDR3 is CASSADSNTEAFF. Written as DNA, the CDR3 is TGTGCCAGCAGCGCGGACAGCAACACTGAAGCTTTCTTT.

This sequence joins TRBV29-1 and TRBJ2-3; the match to TRBD2 covers 12 bases. Germline V gives CDR1 SQVTM, CDR2 ANQGSEA. V trimming: 6 bases; J trimming: 0 bases; junction bases outside the gene matches: 4. The CDR3 has 15 residues. CDR3: CSVVLAGGSTDTQYF. CDR3 coding DNA: TGCAGCGTAGTACTAGCGGGAGGCAGCACAGATACGCAGTATTTT.

The V call is TRBV4-1, the J call TRBJ2-1; 12 nucleotides match TRBD2. Germline CDR1 reads MGHRA; CDR2 reads YSYEKL. After removal of 4 bases from V and 0 bases from J, the junction contained 7 bases not matched to a gene. The CDR3 loop spans 18 amino acids. The CDR3 region is CASSRPLAGGSSYNEQFF. In DNA form, the CDR3 reads TGCGCCAGCAGCCGCCCACTAGCGGGGGGCTCCTCCTACAATGAGCAGTTCTTC.

The CDR3 DNA is TGCAGTGCTTCTAGCGGGGCAAGCTCCTACAATGAGCAGTTCTTC. It is translated as CSASSGASSYNEQFF. The chain carries TRBV20-1 and TRBJ2-1; 9 bases agree with TRBD2. Unmatched junction bases numbered 5, after V lost 5 bases and J lost 0 bases. The V gene's germline CDR1 is DFQATT and CDR2 SNEGSKA (reference sequence). The CDR3 runs to 15 residues.

This clonotype was seen a few times. The rearrangement links TRBV5-1 to TRBJ2-6, with 8 positions matching TRBD1. Germline loops: CDR1 SGHRS, CDR2 YFSETQ. There are 18 residues in the CDR3. With 3 bases clipped from V and 4 bases from J, the junction kept 12 bases outside the gene matches. The CDR3 DNA reads as TGCGCCAGCAGCTACACTTCAGGGGGCGCGTCAGGGGCCAACGTCCTGACTTTC. This gives the protein CASSYTSGGASGANVLTF.

This clonotype has just a few counts. This sequence joins TRBV6-2 or TRBV6-3 and TRBJ1-1; D gene ambiguous. CDR1 MNHEY and CDR2 SVGEGT come from the germline V gene. CDR3 length: 12 residues. Trimming cost V 5 bases and J 6 bases, with 10 bases left between them. CDR3 loop: CASSRRVAEAFF. In DNA, the CDR3 is TGTGCCAGCAGTAGGCGGGTAGCTGAAGCTTTCTTT.

The rearrangement uses TRBV7-3 and TRBJ1-1; no definite D call. The CDR3 totals 14 residues. Trimming stripped 2 bases from V and 4 bases from J, with 11 bases between. Per the germline V gene, CDR1 is SGHTA and CDR2 is FQGTGA. The CDR3 DNA is TGTGCCAGCAGCTTAGCGGGGTCGGCCACTGAAGCTTTCTTT. As protein: CASSLAGSATEAFF.

This clonotype came up a few times. This sequence joins TRBV29-1 and TRBJ2-3; TRBD2 matches 8 bases. This CDR3 comprises 16 residues. Germline-derived CDR1 and CDR2 are SQVTM and ANQGSEA. V lost 6 bases and J lost 0; bases outside the gene matches: 11. CDR3 nucleotides: TGCAGCGTAGCGGGGGACGACCTTCCTAGCACAGATACGCAGTATTTT. Protein: CSVAGDDLPSTDTQYF.

The chain is built from TRBV25-1 and TRBJ2-7; tentative D call: TRBD1 (6 bases). V lost 5 bases, J lost 2 bases, and 13 bases lay in between. Germline CDR1 MGHDK, CDR2 SYGVNS. This CDR3 has 14 residues. The CDR3 bases are TGTGCCAGCAGTCAACGCACAGGGCCCTACGAGCAGTACTTC. This sequence encodes CASSQRTGPYEQYF.

This clonotype was seen a single time. V gene TRBV4-1 combines with J gene TRBJ1-1; unclear D gene. The CDR3 is 15 amino acids. Looked up from germline, CDR1 is MGHRA and CDR2 is YSYEKL. The V end was cut by 0 bases, the J end by 1 base, with 9 bases between. The CDR3 DNA reads TGCGCCAGCAGCCAAGATAGTGAAGGGAACACTGAAGCTTTCTTT. Translation: CASSQDSEGNTEAFF.

The chain carries TRBV7-9 and TRBJ2-2; 9 positions agree with TRBD1. Trimming took 5 bases from V and 1 from J; bases not matched to a gene: 5. The CDR3 length is 16 residues. From germline, CDR1 is SEHNR and CDR2 FQNEAQ (reference sequence). The CDR3 is CASSGRTGVNTGELFF. CDR3 bases: TGTGCCAGCAGCGGAAGGACAGGGGTGAACACCGGGGAGCTGTTTTTT.

The chain couples TRBV19 to TRBJ1-5, with TRBD1 matching 11 bases. This CDR3 comprises 15 residues. Germline V gives CDR1 LNHDA, CDR2 SQIVND (reference sequence). After removal of 8 bases from V and 7 bases from J, the junction contained 10 bases not matched to a gene. In DNA form, the CDR3 reads TGTGCCAGTCTTGACGGGACAGGGGGTCGGCAGCCCCAGCATTTT. Translation: CASLDGTGGRQPQHF.

The gene calls are TRBV12-3 or TRBV12-4 and TRBJ2-2; TRBD1 matches at 8 bases. The V gene end was trimmed by 6 bases and the J gene end by 6 bases; junction bases not matched to a gene: 9. The CDR3 spans 15 residues. The CDR3 sequence is CASSFGTGRPGELFF. For the CDR3, the DNA is TGTGCCAGCAGCTTCGGGACAGGCAGGCCCGGGGAGCTGTTTTTT.

The chain has TRBV6-5 and TRBJ2-7; 12 nucleotides match TRBD2. This CDR3 is built from 13 residues. Germline CDR1 and CDR2: MNHEY and SVGAGI. J lost 2 bases, V lost 10 bases, and 3 bases had no gene match. The CDR3: CATRTSGTYEQYF. The DNA for the CDR3 is TGTGCCACCCGGACTAGCGGGACCTACGAGCAGTACTTC.

This clonotype appeared a few times. The chain recombines TRBV27 with TRBJ2-1, with D possibly being TRBD1 (5 bases). The CDR3 spans 17 residues. Germline V CDR1 and CDR2: MNHEY, SMNVEV (reference sequence). Trimming stripped 5 bases from V and 9 bases from J, with 26 bases between. Here the CDR3 DNA reads TGTGCCAGCAGTAAAGGGGATTTGGCGATCTCAACAGTTGAGCAGTTCTTC. This sequence encodes CASSKGDLAISTVEQFF.

This chain joins TRBV15 and TRBJ2-1; D is unresolved. The length of the CDR3 is 13 residues. Trimming stripped 4 bases from V and 6 bases from J, with 10 bases between. CDR1 and CDR2 (germline): LNHNV, YYDKDF (reference sequence). The DNA of the CDR3 is TGTGCCACCAGCACCGGGCGGCTCAATGAGCAGTTCTTC. Protein sequence: CATSTGRLNEQFF.

This clonotype has just a few counts. The chain employs TRBV12-3 or TRBV12-4 and TRBJ2-7, with no clear D. The CDR3 consists of 14 residues. V was clipped by 6 bases and J by 7 bases, with 19 bases between them. CDR3 loop: CASSPRVEVGEQYF. The DNA of the CDR3 is TGTGCCAGCAGCCCACGAGTCGAGGTGGGAGAGCAGTACTTC.

CDR3 in amino acids: CASSSRDNRVKYF. For the CDR3, the DNA is TGTGCCAGCAGCTCACGGGATAACAGGGTCAAGTACTTC. The V gene is TRBV11-2, the J gene TRBJ2-4; weak D call: TRBD1 (6 bases). The V gene's germline CDR1 is SGHAT and CDR2 FQNNGV. This CDR3 has 13 residues. Trimming pared 4 bases from V and 14 bases from J, leaving 18 bases between.

This chain links TRBV12-3 or TRBV12-4 with TRBJ2-7, with D possibly being TRBD2 (5 bases). The V end lost 3 bases, the J end lost 6 bases, and 9 bases lay between the germline ends. The CDR3 sequence is 12 residues long. CDR3 residues: CASSLSEGEQYF. The CDR3 DNA reads as TGTGCCAGCAGTTTGAGCGAGGGCGAGCAGTACTTC.

The chain joins TRBV19 to TRBJ2-1; 10 bases map to TRBD1. This CDR3 spans 16 amino acids. Germline loops: CDR1 LNHDA, CDR2 SQIVND (reference sequence). With V trimmed by 5 bases and J by 5 bases, 9 bases remained unmatched. The DNA of the CDR3 is TGTGCCAGTAGTCCCCGGGGACAGGGGTTCCACAATGAGCAGTTCTTC. It yields the protein CASSPRGQGFHNEQFF.

The V gene is TRBV6-6, the J gene TRBJ1-1; TRBD1 aligns across 7 bases. Germline trimming cut 5 bases from V and 5 bases from J; bases unmatched to any gene: 5. There are 13 residues in the CDR3. From germline, CDR1 is MNHNY and CDR2 SVGAGI (reference sequence). The CDR3 coding sequence is TGTGCCAGCAGTCCACAGGGGTTTACTGAAGCTTTCTTT. This encodes CASSPQGFTEAFF.

This clonotype was detected once. This chain links TRBV7-2 with TRBJ1-2, with D unresolved. Trimming took 3 bases from V and 2 from J, leaving 10 bases between them. Germline V gives CDR1 SGHTA, CDR2 FQGNSA. The CDR3 has 14 amino acids. In DNA form, the CDR3 reads TGTGCCAGCAGCTTTGAGCCCAAAAACTATGGCTACACCTTC. This sequence encodes CASSFEPKNYGYTF.

This clonotype was found a few times. The rearrangement joins TRBV29-1 to TRBJ1-1; no definite D call. With 4 bases removed from V and 0 bases from J, the gap between germline ends came to 6 bases. CDR1 is SQVTM and CDR2 is ANQGSEA in the germline V gene. This CDR3 comprises 12 residues. The CDR3 sequence: CSVVRLNTEAFF. The CDR3 DNA sequence: TGCAGCGTTGTCAGGTTGAACACTGAAGCTTTCTTT.

The chain carries TRBV4-1 and TRBJ2-1; 11 positions agree with TRBD2. There are 16 residues in the CDR3. The V gene's germline CDR1 is MGHRA and CDR2 YSYEKL. With 5 bases clipped from V and 4 bases from J, the junction kept 7 bases outside the gene matches. The DNA for the CDR3 is TGCGCCAGCAGCTTATCGACTAGCGGGAATTACAATGAGCAGTTCTTC. As protein: CASSLSTSGNYNEQFF.

The chain combines TRBV9 with TRBJ1-6, with D perhaps TRBD1 (6 bases). Germline-derived CDR1 and CDR2 are SGDLS and YYNGEE. Trimming left V 4 bases short and J 7 bases short, with 12 bases between. The CDR3 is 14 residues long. The CDR3 is CASSSGQPNSPLHF. The CDR3 DNA is TGTGCCAGCAGCTCAGGACAGCCGAATTCACCCCTCCACTTT.

This chain connects TRBV29-1 to TRBJ2-7; D perhaps matches TRBD1 (6 bases). The germline V gene encodes CDR1 SQVTM and CDR2 ANQGSEA. Trimming stripped 5 bases from V and 1 base from J, with 9 bases between. This CDR3 is built from 12 residues. CDR3 amino acids: CSVWDTSYEQYF. CDR3 in DNA: TGCAGCGTTTGGGACACGTCCTACGAGCAGTACTTC.

This chain links TRBV6-2 or TRBV6-3 with TRBJ2-2; perhaps TRBD2 as D (6 bases). Germline V gives CDR1 MNHEY, CDR2 SVGEGT. The CDR3 loop spans 16 amino acids. V lost 6 bases to trimming and J lost 3 bases, with 17 bases between them. The CDR3 here is CASRALGRGYTGELFF. CDR3 bases: TGTGCCAGCAGAGCCCTTGGCCGGGGGTACACCGGGGAGCTGTTTTTT.

V and J are TRBV20-1 and TRBJ2-3; D not resolved. Trimming pared 0 bases from V and 4 bases from J, leaving 20 bases between. The CDR3 sequence is 17 residues long. Germline V lookup: CDR1 DFQATT, CDR2 SNEGSKA (reference sequence). In DNA, the CDR3 is TGCAGTGCTAGAGATGTTGCCTTGCTAGGGTTGGCAGATACGCAGTATTTT. It translates to CSARDVALLGLADTQYF.

This chain connects TRBV5-1 to TRBJ1-1; the D is unclear. With 1 base removed from V and 1 base from J, the gap between germline ends came to 11 bases. The V gene's germline CDR1 is SGHRS and CDR2 YFSETQ. The CDR3 has 15 amino acids. The CDR3 sequence: CASSLRGQQNTEAFF. Here the CDR3 DNA reads TGCGCCAGCAGCTTGAGAGGCCAGCAGAACACTGAAGCTTTCTTT. Full variable domain (rest looked up from reference TRBV5-1 and TRBJ1-1): KAGVTQTPRYLIKTRGQQVTLSCSPISGHRSVSWYQQTPGQGLQFLFEYFSETQRNKGNFPGRFSGRQFSNSRSEMNVSTLELGDSALYLCASSLRGQQNTEAFFGQGTRLTVV.

This chain links TRBV18 with TRBJ2-1; D uncertain. Per the germline V gene, CDR1 is KGHSH and CDR2 is LQKENI. V lost 1 base to trimming and J lost 8 bases, with 6 bases between them. The CDR3 is 12 amino acids. In DNA, the CDR3 is TGTGCCAGCTCACCACTCAGAGATGAGCAGTTCTTC. It specifies CASSPLRDEQFF.